The clone carrying this T cell receptor beta chain was observed a few times. The whole isolated RNA underwent reverse transcription, so sequencing captured expressed TCRB transcripts. Some clones are missing from TCRdb's copy, which holds only in-frame ones; the method was immunoSEQ multiplex PCR. Of about 900,000 clones detected, 15% to 20% appear once; the ten largest clones hold 0.023%. This specimen belongs to a study of beta chain features in type 1 diabetes. CDR1 MDHEN and CDR2 SYDVKM come from the germline V gene. The CDR3 spans 17 residues. With 6 bases removed from V and 0 bases from J, the gap between germline ends came to 18 bases.

Sequencing was done on a sample of naive CD4+ T cells from blood. The J gene is TRBJ2-1, the V gene TRBV28; D ambiguous. The receptor was isolated from a woman between 18 and 30 years old in good health. The CDR3 DNA is TGTGCCAGCAGAGGAGTTCTCGTGGGATCCTCCTACAATGAGCAGTTCTTC. It encodes CASRGVLVGSSYNEQFF.